Below, 20 T cell receptor beta chains from the same sample are listed, as sequenced in a study of blood T cells in healthy people across ages. A sample-barcoded 5' primer and a J-beta primer mix were used in a second PCR of about 7 to 12 cycles. Via MiXCR, TCRdb re-called the 5' RACE reads, giving one row per CDR3 protein. The data show roughly 2 million distinct CDR3 sequences, 40% to 55% seen once. The sample was blood. Source of these receptors: a woman aged 40 to 55 in good health.

At least ten counts were recorded for this clonotype. At one end the junction does not follow the germline gene, possibly because of a read error. V and J are TRBV5-1 and TRBJ2-4, with unresolved D. The CDR3 runs to 13 residues. CDR1 is SGHRS and CDR2 is YFSETQ in the germline V gene. The CDR3 loop reads CASSLAVKNIQYF. CDR3 sequence (DNA): TGTGCCAGCAGCTTAGCAGTAAAAAACATTCAGTACTTC. Supplemented by reference TRBV5-1 and TRBJ2-4, the full variable domain reads KAGVTQTPRYLIKTRGQQVTLSCSPISGHRSVSWYQQTPGQGLQFLFEYFSETQRNKGNFPGRFSGRQFSNSRSEMNVSTLELGDSALYLCASSLAVKNIQYFGAGTRLSVL.

This clonotype was seen a few times. The chain has TRBV7-2 and TRBJ1-1, with D unclear. Trimming left V 2 bases short and J 5 bases short, with 3 bases between. Germline V gives CDR1 SGHTA, CDR2 FQGNSA. The CDR3 loop spans 11 amino acids. The CDR3 reads CASSLKTEAFF. The CDR3 bases are TGTGCCAGCAGCTTAAAAACTGAAGCTTTCTTT.

This chain joins TRBV7-2 and TRBJ1-2, with 7 bases lining up with TRBD1. V lost 5 bases and J lost 7; bases outside the gene matches: 16. Germline loops: CDR1 SGHTA, CDR2 FQGNSA. This CDR3 has 16 amino acids. The CDR3: CASSPRAGQFGLGYTF. The DNA for the CDR3 is TGTGCCAGCAGCCCCAGAGCGGGACAGTTCGGACTTGGCTACACCTTC.

This clonotype showed up many times. The J gene is TRBJ2-1, the V gene TRBV29-1; weak D call: TRBD1 (6 bases). Looked up from germline, CDR1 is SQVTM and CDR2 is ANQGSEA. The germline V and J ends were trimmed by 1 base and 7 bases, with 8 bases remaining between them. There are 12 residues in the CDR3. The CDR3 DNA reads as TGCAGCGTTGAAGGCAGGGGAAATGAGCAGTTCTTC. Its protein product is CSVEGRGNEQFF.

With respect to this clonotype: Germline and junction disagree at one end, which may indicate a read error. The chain combines TRBV11-1 with TRBJ2-1; TRBD1 aligns across 8 bases. CDR1 SGHAT and CDR2 FQDESV come from the germline V gene (reference sequence). This CDR3 spans 17 amino acids. The CDR3 region has the DNA TGTGCCAGCACCCAGGACAGGGAAGTTAGCTCCTACAATGGGCAGTTCTTC. Translation: CASTQDREVSSYNGQFF.

This clonotype was counted a few times. The genes are TRBV5-5 and TRBJ1-2; no definite D call. There are 13 residues in the CDR3. The germline V and J ends were trimmed by 2 bases and 4 bases, with 9 bases remaining between them. Germline V gene lookup returns CDR1 SGHKS and CDR2 YYEKEE (reference sequence). CDR3 coding DNA: TGTGCCAGCAGCTTTTCAGGAACCTATGGCTACACCTTC. Its protein product is CASSFSGTYGYTF.

The chain is built from TRBV10-3 and TRBJ2-1; D gene uncertain. The V end was cut by 3 bases, the J end by 2 bases, with 11 bases between. CDR3 length: 15 residues. CDR1 is ENHRY, CDR2 SYGVKD, per germline. The CDR3 nucleotides are TGTGCCATCAGTGATCGTCGCATAGCCTACAATGAGCAGTTCTTC. Encoded protein: CAISDRRIAYNEQFF.

The chain combines TRBV11-2 with TRBJ2-1; maybe TRBD1 (5 bases). CDR3 length equals 16 residues. V was cut by 5 bases and J by 7 bases, with 21 bases left in between. Germline V gene sequence: CDR1 SGHAT, CDR2 FQNNGV. The CDR3 bases are TGTGCCAGCAGCACCGACAGCTCGCGACCCCTAAATGAGCAGTTCTTC. This encodes CASSTDSSRPLNEQFF.

This clonotype was observed a handful of times. V is TRBV7-3 and J is TRBJ2-1; D is uncertain. Trimming removed 5 bases from V and 6 bases from J, with 14 bases in between. The CDR3 is 14 residues long. The germline gives CDR1 SGHTA, CDR2 FQGTGA. The CDR3 bases are TGTGCCAGCAGCCCCTCCGGCGTACGCAATGAGCAGTTCTTC. Translation gives CASSPSGVRNEQFF.

This clonotype was counted a single time. The chain has TRBV28 and TRBJ2-5; D tentatively fits TRBD1 or TRBD2 (5 bases each). CDR3 length: 15 amino acids. Trimming pared 3 bases from V and 3 bases from J, leaving 14 bases between. The germline gives CDR1 MDHEN, CDR2 SYDVKM. Here the CDR3 reads CASSFGAAAKETQYF. Here the CDR3 DNA reads TGTGCCAGCAGTTTCGGGGCCGCGGCAAAAGAGACCCAGTACTTC.

The V call is TRBV27, the J call TRBJ2-5; perhaps TRBD1 as D (5 bases). This CDR3 has 15 amino acids. Germline V lookup: CDR1 MNHEY, CDR2 SMNVEV (reference sequence). Trimming took off 4 bases at V and 2 bases at J, with 14 bases between the two ends. The CDR3 protein is CASSSGQGKQETQYF. CDR3 nucleotide sequence: TGTGCCAGCAGTTCCGGGCAGGGAAAACAAGAGACCCAGTACTTC.

This chain uses TRBV7-9 with TRBJ2-3, with D possibly being TRBD1 (5 bases). This CDR3 spans 14 amino acids. V lost 5 bases, J lost 6 bases, and 15 bases lay in between. Per the germline V gene, CDR1 is SEHNR and CDR2 is FQNEAQ (reference sequence). Here the CDR3 reads CASSPWGSSDTQYF. DNA of the CDR3: TGTGCCAGCAGCCCCTGGGGCTCATCGGATACGCAGTATTTT. The full variable domain, in which reference TRBV7-9 and TRBJ2-3 provide the parts outside the CDR3, is DTGVSQNPRHKITKRGQNVTFRCDPISEHNRLYWYRQTLGQGPEFLTYFQNEAQLEKSRLLSDRFSAERPKGSFSTLEIQRTEQGDSAMYLCASSPWGSSDTQYFGPGTRLTVL.

This clonotype was seen more than once but under ten times. V and J are TRBV6-2 or TRBV6-3 and TRBJ2-7; 11 nucleotides align to TRBD2. The CDR3 totals 15 residues. CDR1 is MNHEY, CDR2 SVGEGT, per germline. V dropped 6 bases and J dropped 1; count of bases not matched to a gene: 5. This CDR3 is CASRDASGGSYEQYF. The CDR3 DNA reads TGTGCCAGCAGAGACGCTAGCGGGGGGTCCTACGAGCAGTACTTC.

The table lists this clonotype with a few counts. CDR3 sequence reads: CASSGMLAEETQYF. In DNA, the CDR3 is TGTGCCAGCAGCGGAATGCTAGCTGAAGAGACCCAGTACTTC. The rearrangement uses TRBV5-6 and TRBJ2-5; TRBD2 might be the D (5 bases). Germline CDR1 and CDR2: SGHDT and YYEEEE. Trimming removed 4 bases at V and 3 bases at J, with 13 bases between. This CDR3 spans 14 amino acids.

The CDR3 is CASSQERDRVETQYF. The CDR3 DNA is TGTGCCAGCAGCCAAGAAAGGGACAGAGTAGAGACCCAGTACTTC. This chain uses TRBV4-2 with TRBJ2-5; TRBD1 aligns across 7 bases. V gave up 0 bases and J gave up 4 bases; unmatched junction bases: 5. Germline CDR1 and CDR2: LGHNA and YNFKEQ. This CDR3 is built from 15 residues.

In DNA, the CDR3 is TGTGCCAGCAGCCCAGACCTAGCGGGGGGGCGGGATGAGCAGTTCTTC. The encoded protein is CASSPDLAGGRDEQFF. V is TRBV9 and J is TRBJ2-1, with 12 positions matching TRBD2. The CDR3 is made up of 16 amino acids. The junction had 10 bases not matched to a gene; V was cut back by 4 bases and J by 8 bases. Germline-derived CDR1 and CDR2 are SGDLS and YYNGEE.

DNA of the CDR3: TGTGCCAGCAGCTTCCAAGCGGGGGAAGAGACCCAGTACTTC. Amino acids: CASSFQAGEETQYF. The chain joins TRBV9 to TRBJ2-5; TRBD2 aligns across 8 bases. This CDR3 region has 14 residues. Germline V CDR1 and CDR2: SGDLS, YYNGEE. V shed 4 bases and J 3 bases; nucleotides not matched to a gene: 5.

This sequence joins TRBV20-1 and TRBJ1-6; D gene unclear. Germline V gene sequence: CDR1 DFQATT, CDR2 SNEGSKA (reference sequence). V gave up 2 bases and J gave up 5 bases, with 4 bases separating them. The CDR3 runs 12 residues. As DNA, the CDR3 is TGCAGTGCTAGAACCAATAATTCACCCCTCCACTTT. Translated, it gives CSARTNNSPLHF.

This clonotype came up a few times. The rearrangement links TRBV29-1 to TRBJ2-7; D might be TRBD2 (6 bases). The ends were cut back, 6 bases at V and 3 bases at J, with 15 bases in the middle. The germline V gene has CDR1 SQVTM and CDR2 ANQGSEA. The CDR3 sequence is 13 residues long. In DNA form, the CDR3 reads TGCAGCGTCGGGGAGGCCGCGATCTACGAGCAGTACTTC. Translated: CSVGEAAIYEQYF.

This clonotype was counted between two and nine times. This chain links TRBV2 with TRBJ2-5; a weak D match, TRBD1 (6 bases). Germline loops: CDR1 SNHLY, CDR2 FYNNEI. Trimming cost V 3 bases and J 11 bases, with 13 bases left between them. The CDR3 is 12 amino acids. CDR3 nucleotide sequence: TGTGCCAGCAGTGATCAGGGGATTGAGCAGTACTTC. As protein: CASSDQGIEQYF.